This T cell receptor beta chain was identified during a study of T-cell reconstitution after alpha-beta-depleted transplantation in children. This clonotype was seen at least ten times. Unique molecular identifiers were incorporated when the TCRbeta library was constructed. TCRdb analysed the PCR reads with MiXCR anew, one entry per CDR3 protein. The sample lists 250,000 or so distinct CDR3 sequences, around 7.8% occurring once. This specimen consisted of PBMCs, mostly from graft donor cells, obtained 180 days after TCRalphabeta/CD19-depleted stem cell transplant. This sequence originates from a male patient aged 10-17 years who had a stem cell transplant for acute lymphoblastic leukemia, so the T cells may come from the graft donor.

DNA of the CDR3: TGCGCCAGCAGCTTGGGAGTAGGTCAAGAGACCCAGTACTTC. As protein: CASSLGVGQETQYF. The V gene is TRBV5-1, the J gene TRBJ2-5; D remains unclear. Trimming left V 0 bases short and J 2 bases short, with 8 bases between. CDR1 and CDR2 from the germline V gene are SGHRS and YFSETQ. The length of the CDR3 is 14 residues.